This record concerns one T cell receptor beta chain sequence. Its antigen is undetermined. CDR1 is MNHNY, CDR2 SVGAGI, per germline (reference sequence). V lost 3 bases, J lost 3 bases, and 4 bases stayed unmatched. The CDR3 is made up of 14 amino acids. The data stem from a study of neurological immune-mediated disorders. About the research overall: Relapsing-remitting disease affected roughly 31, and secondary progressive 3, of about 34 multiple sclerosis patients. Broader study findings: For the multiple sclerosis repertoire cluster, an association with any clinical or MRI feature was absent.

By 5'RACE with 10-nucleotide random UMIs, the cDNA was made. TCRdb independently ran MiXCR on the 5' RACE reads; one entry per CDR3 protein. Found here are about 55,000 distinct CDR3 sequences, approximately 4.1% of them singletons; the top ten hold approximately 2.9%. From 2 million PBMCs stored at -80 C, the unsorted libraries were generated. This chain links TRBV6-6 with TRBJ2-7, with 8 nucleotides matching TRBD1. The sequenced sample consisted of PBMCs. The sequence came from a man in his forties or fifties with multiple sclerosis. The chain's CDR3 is CASSYWDRFYEQYF. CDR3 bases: TGTGCCAGCAGTTATTGGGACAGGTTCTACGAGCAGTACTTC.